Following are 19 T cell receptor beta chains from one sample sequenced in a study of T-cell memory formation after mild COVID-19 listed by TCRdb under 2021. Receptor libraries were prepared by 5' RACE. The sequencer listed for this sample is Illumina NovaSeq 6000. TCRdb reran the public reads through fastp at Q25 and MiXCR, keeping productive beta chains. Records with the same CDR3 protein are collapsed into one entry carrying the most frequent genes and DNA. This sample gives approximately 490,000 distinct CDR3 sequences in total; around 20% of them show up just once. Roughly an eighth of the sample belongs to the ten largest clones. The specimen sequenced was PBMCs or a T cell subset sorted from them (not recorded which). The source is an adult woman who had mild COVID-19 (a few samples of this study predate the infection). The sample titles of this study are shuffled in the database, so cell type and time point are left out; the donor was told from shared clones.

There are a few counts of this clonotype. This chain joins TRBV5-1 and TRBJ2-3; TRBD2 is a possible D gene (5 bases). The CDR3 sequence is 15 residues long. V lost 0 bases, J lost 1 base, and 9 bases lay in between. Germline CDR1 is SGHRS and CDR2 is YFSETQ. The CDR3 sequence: CASSLDRRGTDTQYF. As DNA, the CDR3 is TGCGCCAGCAGCTTGGATCGGCGGGGCACAGATACGCAGTATTTT.

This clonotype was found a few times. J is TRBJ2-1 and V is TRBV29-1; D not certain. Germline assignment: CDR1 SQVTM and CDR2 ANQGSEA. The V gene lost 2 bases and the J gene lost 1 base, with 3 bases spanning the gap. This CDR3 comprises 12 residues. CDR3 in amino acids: CSVERSYNEQFF. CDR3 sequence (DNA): TGCAGCGTTGAAAGATCCTACAATGAGCAGTTCTTC.

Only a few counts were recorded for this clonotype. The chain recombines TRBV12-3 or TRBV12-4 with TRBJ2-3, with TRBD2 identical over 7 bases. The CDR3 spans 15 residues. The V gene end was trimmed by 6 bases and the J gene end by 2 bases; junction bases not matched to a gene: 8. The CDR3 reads CASSLLAAHTDTQYF. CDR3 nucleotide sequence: TGTGCCAGCAGCCTTCTAGCGGCCCACACAGATACGCAGTATTTT.

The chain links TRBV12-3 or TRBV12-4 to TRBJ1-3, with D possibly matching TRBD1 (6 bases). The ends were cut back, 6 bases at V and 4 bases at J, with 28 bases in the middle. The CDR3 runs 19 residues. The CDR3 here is CASSPAAEIWGQQGNTIYF. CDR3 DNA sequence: TGTGCCAGCAGCCCAGCGGCCGAAATATGGGGGCAGCAGGGAAACACCATATATTTT.

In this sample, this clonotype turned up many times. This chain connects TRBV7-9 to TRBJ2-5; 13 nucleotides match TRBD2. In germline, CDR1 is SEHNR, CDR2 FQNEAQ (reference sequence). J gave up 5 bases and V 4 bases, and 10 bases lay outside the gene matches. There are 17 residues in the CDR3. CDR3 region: CASSSGLAGAGVETQYF. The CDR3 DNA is TGTGCCAGCAGCTCCGGACTAGCGGGGGCCGGAGTGGAGACCCAGTACTTC. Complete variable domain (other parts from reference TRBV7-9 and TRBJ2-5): DTGVSQNPRHKITKRGQNVTFRCDPISEHNRLYWYRQTLGQGPEFLTYFQNEAQLEKSRLLSDRFSAERPKGSFSTLEIQRTEQGDSAMYLCASSSGLAGAGVETQYFGPGTRLLVL.

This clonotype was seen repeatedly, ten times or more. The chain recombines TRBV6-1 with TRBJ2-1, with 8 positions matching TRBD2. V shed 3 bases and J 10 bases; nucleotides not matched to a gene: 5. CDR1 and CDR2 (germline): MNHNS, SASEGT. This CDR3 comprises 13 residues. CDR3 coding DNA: TGTGCCAGCAGTGAGGGGACTAGTCCCGAGCAGTTCTTC. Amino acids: CASSEGTSPEQFF.

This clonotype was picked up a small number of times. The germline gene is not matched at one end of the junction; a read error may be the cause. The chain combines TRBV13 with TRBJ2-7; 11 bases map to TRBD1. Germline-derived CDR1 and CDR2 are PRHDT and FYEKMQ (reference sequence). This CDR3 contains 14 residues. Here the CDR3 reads CASSLGQGARPQYF. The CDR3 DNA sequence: TGTGCCAGCAGCCTAGGACAGGGGGCGAGACCCCAGTACTTC.

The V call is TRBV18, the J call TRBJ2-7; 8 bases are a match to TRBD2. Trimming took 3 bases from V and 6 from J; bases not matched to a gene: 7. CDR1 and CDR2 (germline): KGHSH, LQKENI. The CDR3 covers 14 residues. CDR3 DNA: TGTGCCAGCTCACCGGTGCGGGAGGCGAGCGAGCAGTACTTC. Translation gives CASSPVREASEQYF.

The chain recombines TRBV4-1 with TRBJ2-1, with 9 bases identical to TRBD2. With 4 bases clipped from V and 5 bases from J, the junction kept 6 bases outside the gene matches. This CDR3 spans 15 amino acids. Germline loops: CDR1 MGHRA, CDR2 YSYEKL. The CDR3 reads CASSREASGDNEQFF. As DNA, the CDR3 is TGCGCCAGCAGCCGAGAGGCTAGCGGGGACAATGAGCAGTTCTTC.

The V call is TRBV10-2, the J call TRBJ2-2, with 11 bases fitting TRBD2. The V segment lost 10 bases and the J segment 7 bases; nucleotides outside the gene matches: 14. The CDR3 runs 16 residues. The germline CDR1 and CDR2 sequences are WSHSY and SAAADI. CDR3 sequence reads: CATKDSGRGNIGELFF. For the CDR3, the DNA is TGCGCCACCAAAGATAGCGGGAGGGGGAATATCGGGGAGCTGTTTTTT.

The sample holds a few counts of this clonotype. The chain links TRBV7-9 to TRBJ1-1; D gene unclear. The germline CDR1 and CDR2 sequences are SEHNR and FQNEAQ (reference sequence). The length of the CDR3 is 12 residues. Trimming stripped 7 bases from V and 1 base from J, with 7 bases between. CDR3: CASTLWNTEAFF. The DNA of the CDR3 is TGTGCCAGCACCCTATGGAACACTGAAGCTTTCTTT.

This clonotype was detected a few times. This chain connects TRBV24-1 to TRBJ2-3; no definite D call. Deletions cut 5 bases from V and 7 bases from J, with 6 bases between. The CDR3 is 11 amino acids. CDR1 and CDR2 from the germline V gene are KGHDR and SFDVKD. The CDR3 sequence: CATSVANTQYF. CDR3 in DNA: TGTGCCACCAGTGTCGCAAATACGCAGTATTTT.

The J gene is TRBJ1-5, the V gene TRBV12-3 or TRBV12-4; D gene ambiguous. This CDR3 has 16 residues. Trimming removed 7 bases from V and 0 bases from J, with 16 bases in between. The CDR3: CASKLVRVVSNQPQHF. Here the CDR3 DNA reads TGTGCCAGCAAATTAGTCCGGGTGGTTAGCAATCAGCCCCAGCATTTT.

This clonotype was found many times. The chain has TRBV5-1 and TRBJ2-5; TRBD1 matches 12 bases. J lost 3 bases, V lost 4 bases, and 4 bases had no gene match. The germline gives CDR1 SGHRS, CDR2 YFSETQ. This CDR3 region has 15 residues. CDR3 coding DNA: TGCGCCAGCAGCGGGACAGGGGGCTTTAAAGAGACCCAGTACTTC. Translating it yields CASSGTGGFKETQYF.

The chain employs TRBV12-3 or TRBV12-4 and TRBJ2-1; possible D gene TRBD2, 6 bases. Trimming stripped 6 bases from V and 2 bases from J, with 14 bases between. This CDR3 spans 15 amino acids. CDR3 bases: TGTGCCAGCAGCCGAGGCGGGACGGCCTACAATGAGCAGTTCTTC. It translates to CASSRGGTAYNEQFF.

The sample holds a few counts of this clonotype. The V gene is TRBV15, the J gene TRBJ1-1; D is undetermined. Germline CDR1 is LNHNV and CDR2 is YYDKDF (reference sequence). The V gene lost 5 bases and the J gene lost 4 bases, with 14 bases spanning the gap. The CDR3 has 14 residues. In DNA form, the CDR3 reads TGTGCCACCAGCCCTAAAAGCCGAGGCACTGAAGCTTTCTTT. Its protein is CATSPKSRGTEAFF. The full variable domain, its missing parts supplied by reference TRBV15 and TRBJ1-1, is DAMVIQNPRYQVTQFGKPVTLSCSQTLNHNVMYWYQQKSSQAPKLLFHYYDKDFNNEADTPDNFQSRRPNTSFCFLDIRSPGLGDTAMYLCATSPKSRGTEAFFGQGTRLTVV.

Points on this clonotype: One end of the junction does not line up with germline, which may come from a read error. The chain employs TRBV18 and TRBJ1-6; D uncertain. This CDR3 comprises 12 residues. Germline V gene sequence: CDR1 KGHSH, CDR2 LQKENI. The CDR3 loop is CASSPGDSPLHF. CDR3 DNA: TGTGCCAGCTCACCAGGCGATTCGCCCCTCCACTTT.

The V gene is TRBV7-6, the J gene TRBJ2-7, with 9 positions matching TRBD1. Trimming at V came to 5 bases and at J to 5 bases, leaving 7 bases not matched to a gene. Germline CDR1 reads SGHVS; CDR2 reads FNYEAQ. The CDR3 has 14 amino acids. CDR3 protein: CASSTGQGLDEQYF. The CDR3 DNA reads TGTGCCAGCAGCACAGGACAGGGGTTGGACGAGCAGTACTTC.

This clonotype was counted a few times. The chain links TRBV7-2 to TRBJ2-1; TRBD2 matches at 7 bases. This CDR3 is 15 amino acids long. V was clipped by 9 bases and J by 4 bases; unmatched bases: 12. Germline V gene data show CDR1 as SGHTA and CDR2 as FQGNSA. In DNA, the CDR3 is TGTGCCAGTAAAGAGGGAGGGCTTTGGTACAATGAGCAGTTCTTC. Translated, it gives CASKEGGLWYNEQFF.